This is a list of T cell receptor beta chains from one sample in a study of naive and memory T cell subsets. In TCRdb, the UMI-ligation and nested PCR reads were re-called with MiXCR into one record per CDR3 protein. The sample lists roughly 18,000 distinct CDR3 sequences; about a tenth were seen once. The sequenced sample was skin, obtained from a tuberculin skin test site. The receptors shown here come from an adult in good health. CDR3s include the opening cysteine and the closing phenylalanine or tryptophan. Each record gives: clone size, D gene, V gene, J gene, CDR3 protein, CDR3 DNA. The D gene is left open where the match is weak. The size entry is marked missing in some rows and otherwise reads once, few, many or a size class.

many	TRBD1	TRBV28	TRBJ2-4	CASSFGTVLAKNIQYF	TGTGCCAGCAGTTTCGGGACAGTGCTAGCCAAAAACATTCAGTACTTC
few	TRBD2	TRBV7-3	TRBJ2-3	CASSSIAGGTDTQYF	TGTGCCAGCAGCTCAATAGCGGGTGGCACAGATACGCAGTATTTT
few	NA	TRBV15	TRBJ2-3	CATSYTGSSTDTQYF	TGTGCCACCAGCTATACAGGGTCTAGCACAGATACGCAGTATTTT
few	NA	TRBV6-5	TRBJ2-7	CASSNGVVQYF	TGTGCCAGCAGCAATGGTGTTGTGCAGTACTTC
many	TRBD1	TRBV12-3/TRBV12-4	TRBJ2-2	CASSLGDRVSTGELFF	TGTGCCAGCAGTTTGGGGGACAGGGTGAGCACCGGGGAGCTGTTTTTT
few	NA	TRBV28	TRBJ1-6	CASSYGGSPLHF	TGTGCCAGCAGTTATGGGGGGTCACCCCTCCACTTT
many	NA	TRBV24-1	TRBJ2-7	CATSDPGQMGEQYF	TGTGCCACCAGTGATCCCGGACAAATGGGCGAGCAGTACTTC
NA	TRBD2	TRBV2	TRBJ2-5	CASRTGLAGGPGETQYF	TGTGCCAGCAGGACAGGGCTAGCGGGAGGGCCAGGAGAGACCCAGTACTTC
few	TRBD1	TRBV28	TRBJ2-7	CASSAPGQKNEQYF	TGTGCCAGCAGTGCACCGGGACAGAAAAACGAGCAGTACTTC
many	NA	TRBV13	TRBJ2-7	CASSLGRSTYEQYF	TGTGCCAGCAGCTTAGGCAGGTCTACCTACGAGCAGTACTTC
NA	NA	TRBV11-2	TRBJ2-2	CASSFWTANTGELFF	TGTGCCAGCAGCTTTTGGACAGCGAACACCGGGGAGCTGTTTTTT
NA	NA	TRBV18	TRBJ2-3	CASSPSPRATDTQYF	TGTGCCAGCTCACCATCCCCAAGGGCGACAGATACGCAGTATTTT
many	NA	TRBV12-3/TRBV12-4	TRBJ1-4	CASSIREKLFF	TGTGCCAGCAGCATACGAGAAAAACTGTTTTTT
NA	NA	TRBV19	TRBJ2-4	CASSIVQGSKNIQYF	TGTGCCAGTAGTATAGTGCAGGGGAGCAAAAACATTCAGTACTTC
many	NA	TRBV20-1	TRBJ2-3	CSATSVSSSTDTQYF	TGCAGTGCTACGTCTGTATCTTCTAGCACAGATACGCAGTATTTT
few	NA	TRBV5-1	TRBJ2-2	CASSLVSTGELFF	TGCGCCAGCAGCTTGGTGAGCACCGGGGAGCTGTTTTTT
NA	NA	TRBV12-3/TRBV12-4	TRBJ1-1	CASTRQGFAEAFF	TGTGCCAGCACCCGGCAGGGTTTTGCTGAAGCTTTCTTT